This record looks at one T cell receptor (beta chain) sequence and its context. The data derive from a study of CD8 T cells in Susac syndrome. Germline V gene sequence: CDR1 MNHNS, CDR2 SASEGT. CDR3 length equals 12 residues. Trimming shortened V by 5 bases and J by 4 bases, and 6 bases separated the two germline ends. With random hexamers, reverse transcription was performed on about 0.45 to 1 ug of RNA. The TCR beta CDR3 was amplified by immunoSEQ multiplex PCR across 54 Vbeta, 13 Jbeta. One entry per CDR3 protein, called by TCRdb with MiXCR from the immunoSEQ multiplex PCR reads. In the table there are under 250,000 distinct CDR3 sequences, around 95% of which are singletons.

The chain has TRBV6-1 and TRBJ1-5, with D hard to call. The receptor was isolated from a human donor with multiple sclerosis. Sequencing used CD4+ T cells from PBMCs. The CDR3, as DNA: TGTGCCAGCAGTCACACGAATCAGCCCCAGCATTTT. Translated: CASSHTNQPQHF.